The 7 T cell receptor beta chains reported below all come from one sample, sequenced in a study of OX40 agonist ivuxolimab in advanced cancers. Assay used: immunoSEQ multiplex PCR; TCRdb lists only in-frame clones, some missing. The sample records 70,000 or so clones, 87% being singletons. The sample in question was CD4+ or CD8+ T cells sorted from blood, obtained in a trial of the OX40 agonist ivuxolimab. All receptors come from an adult with an advanced solid tumor such as melanoma, head and neck, liver or kidney cancer.

The sample holds one count of this clone. V and J are TRBV7-3 and TRBJ1-1; possible D gene TRBD1, 5 bases. The CDR3 is made up of 13 amino acids. Germline CDR1 is SGHTA and CDR2 is FQGTGA. The ends were cut back, 5 bases at V and 9 bases at J, with 16 bases in the middle. CDR3 sequence: CASSLSRAAKAFF. The CDR3 coding sequence is TGTGCCAGCAGCCTCTCCAGGGCCGCTAAAGCTTTCTTT.

The V and J genes are TRBV29-1 and TRBJ2-4; no definite D call. Per germline, CDR1 SQVTM and CDR2 ANQGSEA. The CDR3 has 13 residues. The ends were cut back, 6 bases at V and 1 base at J, with 10 bases in the middle. CDR3 amino acids: CSVGAVAKNIQYF. For the CDR3, the DNA is TGCAGCGTCGGAGCAGTTGCCAAAAACATTCAGTACTTC.

The V and J genes are TRBV11-2 and TRBJ1-5; no clear D. The ends were cut back, 1 base at V and 7 bases at J, with 8 bases in the middle. The CDR3 loop spans 13 amino acids. CDR1 and CDR2 (germline): SGHAT, FQNNGV. The CDR3 coding sequence is TGTGCCAGCAGCTTAGCCGATAGACAGCCCCAGCATTTT. Translating it yields CASSLADRQPQHF.

This clone was recorded once. The chain employs TRBV28 and TRBJ2-3, with 7 positions matching TRBD2. The ends lost 1 base at V and 0 bases at J; junction bases unmatched: 7. Germline CDR1 and CDR2: MDHEN and SYDVKM. The CDR3 loop spans 17 amino acids. This CDR3 is CASSLFGGSYSTDTQYF. In DNA, the CDR3 is TGTGCCAGCAGTTTATTTGGCGGGAGCTATAGCACAGATACGCAGTATTTT.

The chain recombines TRBV13 with TRBJ2-3, with D perhaps TRBD1 or TRBD2 (6 bases each). Germline CDR1 reads PRHDT; CDR2 reads FYEKMQ (reference sequence). V was cut by 0 bases and J by 2 bases, with 9 bases left in between. The length of the CDR3 is 15 residues. The CDR3 region is CASSLGGGYTDTQYF. The CDR3 coding sequence is TGTGCCAGCAGCTTAGGAGGGGGGTACACAGATACGCAGTATTTT.

The V and J genes are TRBV5-8 and TRBJ2-5; D unresolved. V was clipped by 0 bases and J by 5 bases, with 14 bases between them. This CDR3 has 15 amino acids. Germline values: CDR1 SGHTS, CDR2 YDEGEE. The CDR3 protein is CASSLEVASAETQYF. The CDR3 nucleotides read TGTGCCAGCAGCTTGGAGGTCGCTTCGGCGGAGACCCAGTACTTC.

Written as DNA, the CDR3 is TGTGCCAGCAGCTTAGTGCGGGGGGGCGGAGAGACCCAGTACTTC. Protein product: CASSLVRGGGETQYF. The chain links TRBV7-2 to TRBJ2-5; 9 bases align to TRBD2. V was clipped by 1 base and J by 4 bases; unmatched bases: 4. This CDR3 has 15 residues. Germline CDR1 reads SGHTA; CDR2 reads FQGNSA.